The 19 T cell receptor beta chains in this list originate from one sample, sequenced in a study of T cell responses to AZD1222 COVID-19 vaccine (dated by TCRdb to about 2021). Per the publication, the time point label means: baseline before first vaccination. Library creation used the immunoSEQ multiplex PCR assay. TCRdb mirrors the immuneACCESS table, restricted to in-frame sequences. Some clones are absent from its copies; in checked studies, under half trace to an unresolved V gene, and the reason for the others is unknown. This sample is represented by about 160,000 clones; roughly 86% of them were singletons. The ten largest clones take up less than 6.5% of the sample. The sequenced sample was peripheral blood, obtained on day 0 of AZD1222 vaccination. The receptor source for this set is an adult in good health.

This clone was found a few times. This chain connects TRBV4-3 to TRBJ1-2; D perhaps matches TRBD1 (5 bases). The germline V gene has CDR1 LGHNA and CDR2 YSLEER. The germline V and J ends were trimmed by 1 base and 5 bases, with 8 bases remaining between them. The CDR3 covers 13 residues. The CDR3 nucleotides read TGCGCCAGCAGCCAAGCAACAGGATATGGCTACACCTTC. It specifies CASSQATGYGYTF.

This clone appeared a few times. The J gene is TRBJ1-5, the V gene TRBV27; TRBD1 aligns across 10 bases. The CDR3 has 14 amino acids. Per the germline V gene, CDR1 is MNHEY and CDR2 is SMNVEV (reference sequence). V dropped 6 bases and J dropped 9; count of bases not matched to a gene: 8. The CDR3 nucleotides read TGTGCCAGCAGCCTTCGACAGGGGGCATGGCCCCAGCATTTT. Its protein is CASSLRQGAWPQHF.

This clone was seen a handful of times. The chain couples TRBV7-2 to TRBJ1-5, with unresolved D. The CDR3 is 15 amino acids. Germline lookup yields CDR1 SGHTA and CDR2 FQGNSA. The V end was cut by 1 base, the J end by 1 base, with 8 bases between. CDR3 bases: TGTGCCAGCAGCTTAGTCGTTGGGAGCAATCAGCCCCAGCATTTT. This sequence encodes CASSLVVGSNQPQHF.

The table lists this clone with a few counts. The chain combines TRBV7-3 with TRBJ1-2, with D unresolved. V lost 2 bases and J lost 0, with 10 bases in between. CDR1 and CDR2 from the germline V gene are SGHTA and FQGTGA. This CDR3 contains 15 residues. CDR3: CASSLSAASNYGYTF. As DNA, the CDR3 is TGTGCCAGCAGCTTATCGGCGGCTTCTAACTATGGCTACACCTTC.

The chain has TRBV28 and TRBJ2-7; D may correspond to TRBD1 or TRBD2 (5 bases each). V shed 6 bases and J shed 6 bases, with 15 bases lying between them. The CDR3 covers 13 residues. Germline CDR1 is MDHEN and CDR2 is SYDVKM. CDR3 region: CASRLAGTREQYF. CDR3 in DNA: TGTGCCAGCAGACTCGCCGGGACCCGCGAGCAGTACTTC. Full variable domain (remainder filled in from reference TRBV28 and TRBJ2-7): DVKVTQSSRYLVKRTGEKVFLECVQDMDHENMFWYRQDPGLGLRLIYFSYDVKMKEKGDIPEGYSVSREKKERFSLILESASTNQTSMYLCASRLAGTREQYFGPGTRLTVT.

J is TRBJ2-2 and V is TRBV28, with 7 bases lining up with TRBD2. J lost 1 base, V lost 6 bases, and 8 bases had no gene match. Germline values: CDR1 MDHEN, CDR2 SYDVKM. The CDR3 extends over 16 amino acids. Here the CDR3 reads CASRPAGGRNTGELFF. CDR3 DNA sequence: TGTGCCAGCAGACCTGCCGGCGGGAGGAACACCGGGGAGCTGTTTTTT.

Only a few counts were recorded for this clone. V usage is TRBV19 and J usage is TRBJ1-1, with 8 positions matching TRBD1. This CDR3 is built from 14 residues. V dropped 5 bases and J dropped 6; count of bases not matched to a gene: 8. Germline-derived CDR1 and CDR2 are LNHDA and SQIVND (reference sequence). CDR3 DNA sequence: TGTGCCAGTAGTCCTGGACAGGGAGGTTCTGAAGCTTTCTTT. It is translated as CASSPGQGGSEAFF.

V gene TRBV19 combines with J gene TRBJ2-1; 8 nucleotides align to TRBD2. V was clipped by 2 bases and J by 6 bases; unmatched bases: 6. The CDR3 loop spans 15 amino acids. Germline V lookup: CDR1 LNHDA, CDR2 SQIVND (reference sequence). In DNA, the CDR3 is TGTGCCAGTAGTATACTGGCGGGAGGAGTCAATGAGCAGTTCTTC. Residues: CASSILAGGVNEQFF. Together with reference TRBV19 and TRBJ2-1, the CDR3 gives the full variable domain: DGGITQSPKYLFRKEGQNVTLSCEQNLNHDAMYWYRQDPGQGLRLIYYSQIVNDFQKGDIAEGYSVSREKKESFPLTVTSAQKNPTAFYLCASSILAGGVNEQFFGPGTRLTVL.

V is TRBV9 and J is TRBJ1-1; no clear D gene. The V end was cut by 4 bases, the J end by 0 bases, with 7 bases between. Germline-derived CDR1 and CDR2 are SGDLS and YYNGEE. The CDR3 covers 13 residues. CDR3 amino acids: CASSPQMNTEAFF. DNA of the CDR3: TGTGCCAGCAGCCCCCAGATGAACACTGAAGCTTTCTTT.

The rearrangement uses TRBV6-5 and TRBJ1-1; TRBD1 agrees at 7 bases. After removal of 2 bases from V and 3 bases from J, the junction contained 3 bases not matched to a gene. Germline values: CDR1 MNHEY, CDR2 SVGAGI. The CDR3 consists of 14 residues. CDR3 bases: TGTGCCAGCAGTTACCAGGGGGGAGACACTGAAGCTTTCTTT. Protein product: CASSYQGGDTEAFF.

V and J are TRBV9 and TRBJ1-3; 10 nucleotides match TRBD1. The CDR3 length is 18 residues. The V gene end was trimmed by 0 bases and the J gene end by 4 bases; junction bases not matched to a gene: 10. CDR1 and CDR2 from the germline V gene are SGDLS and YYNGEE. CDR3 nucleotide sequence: TGTGCCAGCAGCGTAGGAGGGGACAGGGGATCGGCCGGAAACACCATATATTTT. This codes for CASSVGGDRGSAGNTIYF.

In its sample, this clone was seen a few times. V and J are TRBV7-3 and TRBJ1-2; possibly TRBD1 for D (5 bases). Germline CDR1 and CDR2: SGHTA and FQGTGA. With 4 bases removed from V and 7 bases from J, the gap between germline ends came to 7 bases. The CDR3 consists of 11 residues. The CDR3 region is CASSSTGGYTF. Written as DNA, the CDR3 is TGTGCCAGCAGCTCTACAGGTGGCTACACCTTC.

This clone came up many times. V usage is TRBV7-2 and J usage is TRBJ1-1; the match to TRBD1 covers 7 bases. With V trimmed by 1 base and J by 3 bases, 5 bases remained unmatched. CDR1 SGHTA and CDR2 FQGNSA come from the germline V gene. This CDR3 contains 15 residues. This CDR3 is CASSLVGRGDTEAFF. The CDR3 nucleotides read TGTGCCAGCAGCTTAGTGGGCAGGGGGGACACTGAAGCTTTCTTT.

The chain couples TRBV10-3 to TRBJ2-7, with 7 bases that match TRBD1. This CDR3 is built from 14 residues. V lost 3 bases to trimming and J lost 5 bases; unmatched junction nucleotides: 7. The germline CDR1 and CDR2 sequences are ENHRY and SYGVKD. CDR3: CAISETGASDEQYF. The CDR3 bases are TGTGCCATCAGTGAAACAGGGGCATCGGACGAGCAGTACTTC.

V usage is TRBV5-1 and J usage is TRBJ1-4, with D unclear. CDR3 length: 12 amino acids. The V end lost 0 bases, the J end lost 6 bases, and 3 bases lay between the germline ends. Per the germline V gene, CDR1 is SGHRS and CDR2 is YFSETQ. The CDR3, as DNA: TGCGCCAGCAGCTTGGACTATGAAAAACTGTTTTTT. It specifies CASSLDYEKLFF.

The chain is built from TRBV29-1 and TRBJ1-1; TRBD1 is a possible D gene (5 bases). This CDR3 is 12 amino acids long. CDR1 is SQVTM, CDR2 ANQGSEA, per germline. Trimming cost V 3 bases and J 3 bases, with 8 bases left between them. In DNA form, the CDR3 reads TGCAGCGTTGAGGAGGGGTACACTGAAGCTTTCTTT. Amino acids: CSVEEGYTEAFF.

The CDR3 sequence: CAIDRTGEATNEKLFF. Written as DNA, the CDR3 is TGTGCCATCGACCGGACAGGGGAGGCAACTAATGAAAAACTGTTTTTT. The rearrangement uses TRBV27 and TRBJ1-4, with 9 nucleotides matching TRBD1. Losses at the gene ends were 10 bases for V and 0 bases for J; bases not matched to a gene: 9. Germline loops: CDR1 MNHEY, CDR2 SMNVEV (reference sequence). The CDR3 runs to 16 residues.

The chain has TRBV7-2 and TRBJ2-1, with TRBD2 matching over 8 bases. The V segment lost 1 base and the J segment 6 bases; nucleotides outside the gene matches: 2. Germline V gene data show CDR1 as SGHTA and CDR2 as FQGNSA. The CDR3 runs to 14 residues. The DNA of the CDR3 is TGTGCCAGCAGCTTAGTGCTAGCGGGCAATGAGCAGTTCTTC. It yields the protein CASSLVLAGNEQFF.

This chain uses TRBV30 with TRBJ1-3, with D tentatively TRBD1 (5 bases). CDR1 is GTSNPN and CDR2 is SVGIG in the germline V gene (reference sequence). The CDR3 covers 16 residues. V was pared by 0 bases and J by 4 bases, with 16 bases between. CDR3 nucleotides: TGTGCCTGGAGTGTACTGAGGGGTGGTAAAGGAAACACCATATATTTT. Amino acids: CAWSVLRGGKGNTIYF.